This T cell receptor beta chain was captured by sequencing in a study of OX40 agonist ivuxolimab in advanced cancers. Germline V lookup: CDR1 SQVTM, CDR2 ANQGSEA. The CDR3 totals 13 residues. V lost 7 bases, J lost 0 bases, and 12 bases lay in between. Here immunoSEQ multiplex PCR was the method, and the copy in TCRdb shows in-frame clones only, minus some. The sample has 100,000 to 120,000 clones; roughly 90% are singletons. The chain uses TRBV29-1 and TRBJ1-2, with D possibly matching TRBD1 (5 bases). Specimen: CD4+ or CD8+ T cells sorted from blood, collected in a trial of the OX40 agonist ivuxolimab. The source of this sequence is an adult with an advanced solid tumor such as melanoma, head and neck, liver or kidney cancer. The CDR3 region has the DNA TGCAGCGCCATGGGGGGTACTAACTATGGCTACACCTTC. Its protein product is CSAMGGTNYGYTF.